Listed below are T cell receptor beta chains from one sample, sequenced in a study of T cells in Graves' hyperthyroidism and ophthalmopathy. MiXCR, run by TCRdb on the multiplex PCR reads, gives a single entry per CDR3 protein. This sample has hundreds of thousands of distinct CDR3 sequences; roughly 13% occur once, and the top ten carry almost 35%. The source material was blood. The receptors stem from a woman in her 40s with Graves' ophthalmopathy. CDR3s include the opening cysteine and the closing phenylalanine or tryptophan. A D gene is named only where the DNA matches it firmly. Part of the rows lack a size; the others show once, few, many or a class for expanded clones.

D gene,J gene,V gene,clone size,CDR3 DNA,CDR3 protein
TRBD1,TRBJ1-6,TRBV13,-,TGTGCCAGCAGCCAGGTCCAGGGGGGGGCTCCCAATTCACCCCTCCACTTT,CASSQVQGGAPNSPLHF
TRBD1,TRBJ2-7,TRBV7-2,many,TGTGCCAGCAGCCTTTCGACAGGGGGCGGGAACGAGCAGTACTTC,CASSLSTGGGNEQYF
-,TRBJ1-6,TRBV12-3/TRBV12-4,many,TGTGCCAGCAGCCCCGCCCAGTCTAATTCACCCCTCCACTTT,CASSPAQSNSPLHF
TRBD1,TRBJ2-5,TRBV28,many,TGTGCCAGCAGATCTGACAGGGTGGTGGTGACCCAGTACTTC,CASRSDRVVVTQYF
-,TRBJ1-6,TRBV27,many,TGTGCCAGCAGTTTATCGGGTCGGTCACCCCTCCACTTT,CASSLSGRSPLHF
TRBD1,TRBJ1-1,TRBV2,-,TGTGCCAGCAGGGTACAGGGGGGGACGACTGAAGCTTTCTTT,CASRVQGGTTEAFF
-,TRBJ1-2,TRBV7-9,-,TGTGCCAGCAGCTTAGCCCCGCGGGGGGCTAACTATGGCTACACCTTC,CASSLAPRGANYGYTF
-,TRBJ1-3,TRBV7-9,-,TGTGCCAGCAGCTTATTCGCAGGATCGATCTCTGGAAACACCATATATTTT,CASSLFAGSISGNTIYF
TRBD1,TRBJ2-5,TRBV7-9,-,TGTGCCAGCAGCTTACCAGGCGGGACAGGGATTGAGACCCAGTACTTC,CASSLPGGTGIETQYF
TRBD1,TRBJ2-2,TRBV28,many,TGTGCCAGCTTCGAACGCCAGGGGGCCGGGGAGCTGTTTTTT,CASFERQGAGELFF
TRBD1,TRBJ2-7,TRBV6-1,many,TGTGCCAGCAGTCCCGACAGGGTCCCCTACGAGCAGTACTTC,CASSPDRVPYEQYF
-,TRBJ2-7,TRBV11-2,-,TGTGCCAGCACCCCGGAGGGGGCGCTTTCCGAGCAGTACTTC,CASTPEGALSEQYF
-,TRBJ2-1,TRBV7-9,many,TGTGCCAGCAGCTTAAGGGGATCCAGAAAATCTCGTGAGCAGTTCTTC,CASSLRGSRKSREQFF
-,TRBJ2-4,TRBV6-1,many,TGTGCCAGCAGTGAGGTTCGGCAGGGGAACATTCAGTACTTC,CASSEVRQGNIQYF
TRBD1,TRBJ1-1,TRBV4-2,many,TGTGCCAGCAGCCAAGCGGGGAACAGGGGTGGGTTGAACACTGAAGCTTTCTTT,CASSQAGNRGGLNTEAFF
-,TRBJ1-1,TRBV18,many,TGTGCCAGCTCGCGAAGCCCAGGGACCACTGAAGCTTTCTTT,CASSRSPGTTEAFF
-,TRBJ2-1,TRBV2,many,TGTGCCAGCAGTGAGGGCCCCGGCAGGGGTTATGAGCAGTTCTTC,CASSEGPGRGYEQFF
TRBD2,TRBJ2-5,TRBV7-2,many,TGTGCCAGCAGCTTCGTAGCGGGGCAAGAGACCCAGTACTTC,CASSFVAGQETQYF
-,TRBJ1-2,TRBV28,many,TGTGCCAGCAGTCCGGAATACTATGGCTACACCTTC,CASSPEYYGYTF
-,TRBJ1-1,TRBV6-1,many,TGTGCCAGCAGGGATTCTATAGGGGCGGTTGCTTTCTTT,CASRDSIGAVAFF
TRBD1,TRBJ1-5,TRBV10-3,many,TGTGCCATCAGGGGGGACAGTAGCAATCAGCCCCAGCATTTT,CAIRGDSSNQPQHF
-,TRBJ1-2,TRBV12-3/TRBV12-4,many,TGTGCCAGCAGTTGGGCAGGGACTACTAACTATGGCTACACCTTC,CASSWAGTTNYGYTF
-,TRBJ2-5,TRBV9,many,TGTGCCAGCAGCGTAGAGGTTGATGGGGGCCCGTACCAAGAGACCCAGTACTTC,CASSVEVDGGPYQETQYF
TRBD1,TRBJ1-2,TRBV25-1,many,TGTGCCAGCAGTGACCCAGGGGGCGCAGGTGGCTACACCTTC,CASSDPGGAGGYTF
-,TRBJ1-4,TRBV3-1,many,TGTGCCAGCAGCCAAGTGGCAGGGGCTAATGAAAAACTGTTTTTT,CASSQVAGANEKLFF
-,TRBJ2-5,TRBV6-1,many,TGTGCCAGCACCCTAGGGGGGATGGGAAAGACCCAGTACTTC,CASTLGGMGKTQYF
-,TRBJ2-6,TRBV19,many,TGTGCCAGCAGGGGCAGAGGCGGCAACGTCCTGACTTTC,CASRGRGGNVLTF